This T cell receptor (beta chain) comes out of a study of Ad26.COV2.S vaccination and SARS-CoV-2 variants. Whole-study context: Once, or twice with 56 days between doses, Ad26.COV2.S was given intramuscularly.

Deletions cut 10 bases from V and 4 bases from J, with 14 bases between. This CDR3 has 14 amino acids. Generated by immunoSEQ multiplex PCR, the TCRdb table keeps only in-frame clones and is missing some. The table lists a few hundred thousand clones, roughly 90% of them singletons. Study findings and constraints: Assessments of TCR breadth and depth may have underestimated the total T cell responses.

A note on this clone: The antigen remains undetermined.

Indicated treatment: 19 received Ad26.COV2.S at low or high dose, single or two shots; 5 received placebo; per-sample allocation not given. On day 63 after the first injection, vaccine and placebo recipients gave samples. The sample came from a Boston adult aged 18-55 years. The sequencing used peripheral blood, collected in a trial of Ad26.COV2.S vaccine versus placebo. The TCR comes from a person between 18 and 60 years old who received the Ad26.COV2.S COVID-19 vaccine or a placebo. J is TRBJ2-6 and V is TRBV23-1, with D hard to call. TRBV23-1 is marked as an open reading frame, function uncertain. The CDR3 loop is CAILTSGGANVLTF. DNA of the CDR3: TGCGCCATCCTCACATCCGGGGGGGCCAACGTCCTGACTTTC.